This T cell receptor beta chain was documented in a study of cytomegalovirus exposure and HLA in healthy donors. Comment on this clone: Its antigen is not identified.

As for the donors, each was a healthy bone marrow donor. 60 Vbeta and 13 Jbeta primers were used in PCR. Sequencing used immunoSEQ multiplex PCR; TCRdb keeps in-frame clones, though not all of them. The sample table sets out 63,000 or so clones. Germline V CDR1 and CDR2: SGHVS, FNYEAQ. CDR3 size: 13 residues. The germline V and J ends were trimmed by 5 bases and 3 bases, with 11 bases remaining between them. Overall study findings and caveats: When a later analysis compared HLA-associated TCR beta chains with equally common others, the HLA-associated chains turned out to be more clonally expanded and to have lower generation probabilities. By a later analysis, the bulk of CMV-associated TCR beta chains appeared HLA-restricted.

J is TRBJ2-7 and V is TRBV7-6; D gene ambiguous. The sequencing input was PBMCs. The receptor comes from a boy aged 10-17 years in good health and CMV-seronegative. CDR3 bases: TGTGCCAGCAGCCCCTCGGAGAGCTACGAGCAGTACTTC. Its translation: CASSPSESYEQYF.